Given below is one T cell receptor beta chain in context. TCRdb reprocessed the 5' RACE reads and stores each CDR3 protein as one record, lacking DNA. The record lists 310,000 or so distinct CDR3 sequences, of which the ten most abundant hold 2% to 2.5%. This sample was included in a study of monozygotic twins with inflammatory bowel disease. Germline CDR1 LNHNV, CDR2 YYDKDF (reference sequence). The CDR3 has 15 amino acids. Sample: blood. This chain uses TRBV15 with TRBJ2-5. This receptor was taken from a human donor with ulcerative colitis or Crohn's disease, or a healthy co-twin of an affected twin (not recorded which). CDR3 in amino acids: CATSRDLSRGETQYF.